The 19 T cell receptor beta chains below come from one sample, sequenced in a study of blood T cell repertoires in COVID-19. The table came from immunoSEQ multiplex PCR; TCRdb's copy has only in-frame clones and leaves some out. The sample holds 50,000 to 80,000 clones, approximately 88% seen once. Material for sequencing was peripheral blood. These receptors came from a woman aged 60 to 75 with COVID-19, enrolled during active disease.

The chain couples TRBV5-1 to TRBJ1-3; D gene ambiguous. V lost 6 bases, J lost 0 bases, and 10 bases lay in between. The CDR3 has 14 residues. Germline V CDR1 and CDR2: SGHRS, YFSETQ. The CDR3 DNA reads TGCGCCAGCAAACGTCTGAGCTCTGGAAACACCATATATTTT. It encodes CASKRLSSGNTIYF. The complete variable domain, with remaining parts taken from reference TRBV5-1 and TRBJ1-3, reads KAGVTQTPRYLIKTRGQQVTLSCSPISGHRSVSWYQQTPGQGLQFLFEYFSETQRNKGNFPGRFSGRQFSNSRSEMNVSTLELGDSALYLCASKRLSSGNTIYFGEGSWLTVV.

Here the CDR3 reads CSALMRTEAFF. CDR3 sequence (DNA): TGCAGTGCTCTGATGAGGACTGAAGCTTTCTTT. This chain connects TRBV20-1 to TRBJ1-1; no reliable D call. Trimming pared 5 bases from V and 5 bases from J, leaving 9 bases between. CDR1 is DFQATT, CDR2 SNEGSKA, per germline (reference sequence). The CDR3 covers 11 residues.

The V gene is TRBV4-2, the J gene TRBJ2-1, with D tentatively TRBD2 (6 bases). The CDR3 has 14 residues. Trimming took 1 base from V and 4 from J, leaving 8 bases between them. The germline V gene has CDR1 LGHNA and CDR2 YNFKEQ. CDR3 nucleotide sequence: TGTGCCAGCAGCCAAGGGGGACTTTACAATGAGCAGTTCTTC. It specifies CASSQGGLYNEQFF.

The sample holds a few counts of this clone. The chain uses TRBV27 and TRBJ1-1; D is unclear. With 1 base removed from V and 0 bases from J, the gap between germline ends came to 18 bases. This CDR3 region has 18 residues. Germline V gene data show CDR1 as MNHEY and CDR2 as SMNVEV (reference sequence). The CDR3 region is CASSLYGRKGQMNTEAFF. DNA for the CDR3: TGTGCCAGCAGTTTATACGGCAGGAAAGGTCAAATGAACACTGAAGCTTTCTTT.

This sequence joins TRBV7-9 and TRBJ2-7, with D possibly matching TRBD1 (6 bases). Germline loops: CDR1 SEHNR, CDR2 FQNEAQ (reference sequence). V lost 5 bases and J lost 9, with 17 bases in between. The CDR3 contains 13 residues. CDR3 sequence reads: CASSEIQGDRQYF. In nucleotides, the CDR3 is TGTGCCAGCAGCGAGATACAGGGTGATAGGCAGTACTTC.

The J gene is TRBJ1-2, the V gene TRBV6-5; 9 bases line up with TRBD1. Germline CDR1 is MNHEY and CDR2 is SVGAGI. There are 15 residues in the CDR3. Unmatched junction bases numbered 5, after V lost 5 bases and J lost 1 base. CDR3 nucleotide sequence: TGTGCCAGCAGTCTCACAGGGGGCCTTAACTATGGCTACACCTTC. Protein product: CASSLTGGLNYGYTF.

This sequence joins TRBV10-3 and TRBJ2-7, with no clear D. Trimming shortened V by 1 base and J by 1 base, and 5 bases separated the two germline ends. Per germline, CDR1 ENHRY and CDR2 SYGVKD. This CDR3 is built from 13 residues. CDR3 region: CAISEFHSYEQYF. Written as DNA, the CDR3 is TGTGCCATCAGTGAGTTCCATTCCTACGAGCAGTACTTC.

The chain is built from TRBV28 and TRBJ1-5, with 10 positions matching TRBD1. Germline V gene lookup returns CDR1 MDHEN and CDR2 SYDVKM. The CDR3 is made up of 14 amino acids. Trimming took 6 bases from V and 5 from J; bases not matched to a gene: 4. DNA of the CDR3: TGTGCCAGCAGCCCGGGACAGGGGCATCAGCCCCAGCATTTT. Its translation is CASSPGQGHQPQHF. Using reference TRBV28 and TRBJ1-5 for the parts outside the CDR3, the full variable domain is DVKVTQSSRYLVKRTGEKVFLECVQDMDHENMFWYRQDPGLGLRLIYFSYDVKMKEKGDIPEGYSVSREKKERFSLILESASTNQTSMYLCASSPGQGHQPQHFGDGTRLSIL.

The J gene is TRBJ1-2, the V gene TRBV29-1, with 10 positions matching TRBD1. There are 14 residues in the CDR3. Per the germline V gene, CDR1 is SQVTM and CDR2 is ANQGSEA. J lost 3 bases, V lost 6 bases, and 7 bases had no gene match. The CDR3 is CSVPEGTGDYGYTF. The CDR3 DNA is TGCAGCGTCCCGGAGGGGACAGGGGACTATGGCTACACCTTC. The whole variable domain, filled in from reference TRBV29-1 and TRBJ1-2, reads SAVISQKPSRDICQRGTSLTIQCQVDSQVTMMFWYRQQPGQSLTLIATANQGSEATYESGFVIDKFPISRPNLTFSTLTVSNMSPEDSSIYLCSVPEGTGDYGYTFGSGTRLTVV.

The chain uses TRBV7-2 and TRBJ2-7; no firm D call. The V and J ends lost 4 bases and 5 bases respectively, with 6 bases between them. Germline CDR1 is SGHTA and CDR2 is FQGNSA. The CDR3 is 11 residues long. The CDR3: CASSYYDEQYF. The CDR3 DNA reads TGTGCCAGCAGCTACTACGACGAGCAGTACTTC.

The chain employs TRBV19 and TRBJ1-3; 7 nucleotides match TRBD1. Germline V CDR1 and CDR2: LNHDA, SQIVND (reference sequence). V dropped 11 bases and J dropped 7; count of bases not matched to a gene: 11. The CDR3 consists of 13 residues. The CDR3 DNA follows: TGTGCCGAAATGACAGGGATTGTCAACACCATATATTTT. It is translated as CAEMTGIVNTIYF.

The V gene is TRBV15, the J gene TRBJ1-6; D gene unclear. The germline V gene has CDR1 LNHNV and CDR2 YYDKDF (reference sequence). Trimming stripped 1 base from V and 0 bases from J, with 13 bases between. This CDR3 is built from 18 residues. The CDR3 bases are TGTGCCACCAGCAGAGCCCCGCCGGAGAGCTCCTATAATTCACCCCTCCACTTT. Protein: CATSRAPPESSYNSPLHF.

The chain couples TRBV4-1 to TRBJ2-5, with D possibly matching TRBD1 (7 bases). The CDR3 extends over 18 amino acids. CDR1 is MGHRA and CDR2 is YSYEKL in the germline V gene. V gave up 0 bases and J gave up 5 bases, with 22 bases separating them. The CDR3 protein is CASSQEWRGPTRRETQYF. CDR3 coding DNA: TGCGCCAGCAGCCAAGAATGGAGGGGGCCTACTCGGAGGGAGACCCAGTACTTC.

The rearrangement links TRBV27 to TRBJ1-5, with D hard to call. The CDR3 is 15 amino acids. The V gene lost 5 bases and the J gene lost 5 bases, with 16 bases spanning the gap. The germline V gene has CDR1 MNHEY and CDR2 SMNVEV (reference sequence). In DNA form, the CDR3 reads TGTGCCAGCAGTCCTTCCGAGGGTGGGCATCAGCCCCAGCATTTT. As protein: CASSPSEGGHQPQHF.

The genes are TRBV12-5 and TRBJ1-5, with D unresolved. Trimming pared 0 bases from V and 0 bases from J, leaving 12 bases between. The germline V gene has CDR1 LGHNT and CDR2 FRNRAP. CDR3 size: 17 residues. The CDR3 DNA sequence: TGTGCTAGTGGTTTGGTACTTGGGCCGAATAGCAATCAGCCCCAGCATTTT. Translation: CASGLVLGPNSNQPQHF. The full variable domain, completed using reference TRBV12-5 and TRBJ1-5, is DARVTQTPRHKVTEMGQEVTMRCQPILGHNTVFWYRQTMMQGLELLAYFRNRAPLDDSGMPKDRFSAEMPDATLATLKIQPSEPRDSAVYFCASGLVLGPNSNQPQHFGDGTRLSIL.

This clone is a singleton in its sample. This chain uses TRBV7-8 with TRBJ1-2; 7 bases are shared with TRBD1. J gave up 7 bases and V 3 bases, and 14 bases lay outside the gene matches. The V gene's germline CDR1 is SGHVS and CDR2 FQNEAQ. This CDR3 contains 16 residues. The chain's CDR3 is CASSLTDRSRFRGYTF. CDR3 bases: TGTGCCAGCAGCTTGACGGACAGGTCCAGATTCCGTGGCTACACCTTC.

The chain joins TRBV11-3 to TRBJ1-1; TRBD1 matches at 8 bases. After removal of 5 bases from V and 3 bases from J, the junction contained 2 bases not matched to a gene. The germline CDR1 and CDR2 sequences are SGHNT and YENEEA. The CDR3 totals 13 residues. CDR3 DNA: TGTGCCAGCAGCGACAGGGGTTACACTGAAGCTTTCTTT. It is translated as CASSDRGYTEAFF.

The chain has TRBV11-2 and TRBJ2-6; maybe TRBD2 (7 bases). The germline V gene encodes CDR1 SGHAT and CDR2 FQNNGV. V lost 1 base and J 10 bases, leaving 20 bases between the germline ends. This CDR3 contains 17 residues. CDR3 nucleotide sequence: TGTGCCAGCAGCTTAGGGGGGGGGCTGGGGCCCTTAAACGTCCTGACTTTC. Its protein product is CASSLGGGLGPLNVLTF.

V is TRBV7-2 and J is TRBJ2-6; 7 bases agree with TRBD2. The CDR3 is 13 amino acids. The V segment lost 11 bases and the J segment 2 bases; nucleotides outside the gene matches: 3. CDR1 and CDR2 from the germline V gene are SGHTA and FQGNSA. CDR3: CAGGEAGANVLTF. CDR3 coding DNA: TGTGCCGGGGGGGAAGCTGGGGCCAACGTCCTGACTTTC.